The clone carrying this T cell receptor beta chain was seen a few times. The data were taken from a study of regulatory T cells in long-lasting Graves disease. Time point reported: newly diagnosed GD, antithyroid drugs for less than 3 months. Generation of the TCR library employed RNA extracted from PBMCs. Arm-PCR of CDR3 regions and iRepertoire HTBI primers were the basis on which TCR beta libraries were built. Original processing methods: Across the samples, identification revealed some 59 TRBV and 15 or so TRBJ segments. TCRdb itself ran the multiplex PCR reads through MiXCR, one entry per CDR3 protein. The V and J calls reflect TCRdb's pipeline rather than the authors' work. This sample has over 300,000 distinct CDR3 sequences, with roughly a sixth found just once. Germline-derived CDR1 and CDR2 are MNHNS and SASEGT. Trimming left V 2 bases short and J 5 bases short, with 6 bases between. This CDR3 contains 12 residues.

This TCR was sampled from a female donor with Graves disease. This chain joins TRBV6-1 and TRBJ1-2, with no clear D. Sequenced here: peripheral blood mononuclear cells (PBMCs), sampled at new diagnosis, from a patient treated with antithyroid drugs. CDR3 sequence reads: CASSEIRYGYTF. CDR3 DNA sequence: TGTGCCAGCAGTGAAATCCGGTATGGCTACACCTTC.